This T cell receptor beta chain was recorded in a study of blood T cell repertoires in COVID-19. The authors' processing: Nucleated cell counts were estimated from reference gene primer amplification. Using immunoSEQ multiplex PCR, the repertoire was profiled, and TCRdb retains in-frame clones only, with some absent. V, J and clone size were drawn from that table, and D and trimming were deduced from the DNA. The sample lists over 150,000 clones, over 80% seen once, with roughly 2.9% in the top ten. There are 16 residues in the CDR3. Germline CDR1 PRHDT, CDR2 FYEKMQ (reference sequence). V lost 4 bases to trimming and J lost 2 bases, with 17 bases between them. This clone was found once.

This clonotype originated in a woman in her fifties or sixties with acute or convalescent COVID-19. The rearrangement uses TRBV13 and TRBJ1-2; TRBD1 might be the D (6 bases). Sequencing was done on a sample of peripheral blood. The CDR3 loop is CASSSPTGTKNYGYTF. CDR3 DNA sequence: TGTGCCAGCAGCTCGCCCACCGGGACAAAGAACTATGGCTACACCTTC.